Listed below are T cell receptor beta chains from one sample, sequenced in a study of blood T cell repertoires in COVID-19. Sequenced by immunoSEQ multiplex PCR; TCRdb stores in-frame clones only, minus some. The data show some 270,000 clones, with about 85% seen just once and about 0.9% held by the top ten. The sequenced sample consisted of peripheral blood. The receptors stem from a human donor with COVID-19, enrolled during active disease. The donor label of this sample is uncertain. CDR3s include the opening cysteine and the closing phenylalanine or tryptophan. Each record gives: clone size, J gene, D gene, V gene, CDR3 DNA, CDR3 protein. A D gene is named only where the DNA matches it firmly. Rows give clone size only sometimes, using once, few, many, or a class for an expanded clone.

many,TRBJ1-2,NA,TRBV28,TGTGCCAGCGGACCGGTAGGCGGGAACTATGGCTACACCTTC,CASGPVGGNYGYTF
NA,TRBJ2-1,NA,TRBV19,TGTGCCAGTAGTACTGGCAGCGGGCCGTTCTCCTACAATGAGCAGTTCTTC,CASSTGSGPFSYNEQFF
NA,TRBJ2-7,TRBD1,TRBV5-1,TGCGCCAGCAGCTTGGTGGCAGGGGGCTCCGACGAGCAGTACTTC,CASSLVAGGSDEQYF
NA,TRBJ1-1,NA,TRBV6-5,TGTGCCAGCAGTTACGACGGCGACACTCCCGGGAGATTT,CASSYDGDTPGRF
NA,TRBJ1-1,NA,TRBV6-5,TGTGCCAGCAGAAGACAGGAGTCTGAAGCTTTCTTT,CASRRQESEAFF
NA,TRBJ2-7,TRBD2,TRBV6-5,TGTGCCAGCAGGACTAACCTAGCGGGGGCCTACGAGCAGTACTTC,CASRTNLAGAYEQYF
NA,TRBJ2-7,NA,TRBV6-5,TGTGCCAGCAGACAACTTCGAGGGGAGCAGTACTTC,CASRQLRGEQYF
NA,TRBJ2-5,TRBD2,TRBV7-8,TGTGCCAGCAGCTTCGGGACTAGCGGGAGGACGGAGACCCAGTACTTC,CASSFGTSGRTETQYF
NA,TRBJ2-1,TRBD2,TRBV10-1,TGCGCCAGCCCAAGGACTACAGGACTAGCGGGAACCGCAGATGAGCAGTTCTTC,CASPRTTGLAGTADEQFF
NA,TRBJ1-6,TRBD1,TRBV28,TGTGCCAGCGCGGGACTCAGGGGGCCCCTCCACTTT,CASAGLRGPLHF
NA,TRBJ1-4,TRBD1,TRBV3-1/TRBV3-2,TGTGCCAGCAGCAATTACCGGACAGGGTTGAGGGGAACTAATGAAAAACTGTTTTTT,CASSNYRTGLRGTNEKLFF
NA,TRBJ1-2,NA,TRBV6-5,TGTGCCAGCAGCGGGGGGGGCACCTATGGCTACACCTTC,CASSGGGTYGYTF
NA,TRBJ1-2,NA,TRBV29-1,TGCAGCGTTGAAGGGTCCGAGCGCTCCAACTATGGCTACACCTTC,CSVEGSERSNYGYTF
NA,TRBJ1-5,NA,TRBV5-6,TGTGCCAGCAGCTTGGCCCACTCACCCAATCAGCCCCAGCATTTT,CASSLAHSPNQPQHF
NA,TRBJ1-2,TRBD1,TRBV19,TGTGCCAGTAGAGGGACAGGGGGACGCGGAATCTCTGGCTACACCTTC,CASRGTGGRGISGYTF
NA,TRBJ1-4,NA,TRBV30,TGTGCCTGGAGGCCGGGTGCAACTAATGAAAAACTGTTTTTT,CAWRPGATNEKLFF
NA,TRBJ1-6,TRBD1,TRBV2,TGTGCCAGCGGAATCTCCGGGACAGCCTATAATTCACCCCTCCACTTT,CASGISGTAYNSPLHF
NA,TRBJ1-5,NA,TRBV6-2/TRBV6-3,TGTGCCAGCAGTTATGGAGGACAGCCCCAGCATTTT,CASSYGGQPQHF
NA,TRBJ1-5,TRBD1,TRBV6-2/TRBV6-3,TGTGCCAGCAGTTACTCCCGACAGGGCGCCCAGCCCCAGCATTTT,CASSYSRQGAQPQHF